This is a list of T cell receptor beta chains from one sample in a study of blood T cell repertoires in COVID-19. Only in-frame clones appear in the TCRdb table, and some are missing; sequencing was by immunoSEQ multiplex PCR. The sample consists of about 57,000 clones, 82% of them appearing once. The sequenced sample consisted of peripheral blood. The origin of the receptors is a woman of 80 years or more with acute or convalescent COVID-19. The CDR3 runs from the conserved cysteine through the conserved F or W. The D gene is left open where the match is weak. Some rows mark clone size as missing; the rest say once, few, many or name a class of expanded clone.

clone size	J gene	V gene	D gene	CDR3 protein	CDR3 DNA
-	TRBJ2-3	TRBV9	-	CASSVVAGWTDTQYF	TGTGCCAGCAGCGTAGTGGCAGGGTGGACAGATACGCAGTATTTT
-	TRBJ2-1	TRBV5-4	TRBD2	CASSNPGLAGDNEQFF	TGTGCCAGCAGCAATCCCGGACTAGCGGGGGACAATGAGCAGTTCTTC
-	TRBJ1-2	TRBV25-1	TRBD1	CASRFPPFTGDYGYTF	TGTGCCAGCAGGTTCCCACCCTTCACAGGGGACTATGGCTACACCTTC
-	TRBJ1-5	TRBV28	-	CASSLMSLQGISNQPQHF	TGTGCCAGCAGTTTAATGTCACTACAGGGTATTAGCAATCAGCCCCAGCATTTT
-	TRBJ2-7	TRBV5-1	TRBD2	CASNIAGGPGEQYF	TGCGCCAGCAACATAGCGGGGGGGCCGGGGGAGCAGTACTTC
few	TRBJ1-1	TRBV10-3	TRBD1	CAINSPGQGANEAFF	TGTGCCATCAATAGTCCGGGACAGGGGGCCAATGAAGCTTTCTTT
-	TRBJ2-5	TRBV28	-	CASSSPVETQYF	TGTGCCAGCAGTTCCCCTGTCGAGACCCAGTACTTC
-	TRBJ2-5	TRBV10-3	TRBD1	CAIRRDSLQETQYF	TGTGCCATCAGGAGGGACAGTCTCCAAGAGACCCAGTACTTC
-	TRBJ2-2	TRBV4-1	TRBD1	CASSQDLAGGNTGELFF	TGCGCCAGCAGCCAAGATCTGGCAGGGGGGAACACCGGGGAGCTGTTTTTT
few	TRBJ1-1	TRBV5-8	TRBD1	CASSRDSLNTEAFF	TGTGCCAGCAGCCGGGACAGCCTCAACACTGAAGCTTTCTTT
once	TRBJ1-2	TRBV29-1	TRBD1	CSVGQGSQGYTF	TGCAGCGTAGGACAGGGTTCACAGGGCTACACCTTC
-	TRBJ2-3	TRBV27	TRBD2	CASSSPGTSGETDTQYF	TGTGCCAGCAGTTCGCCGGGGACTAGCGGGGAAACAGATACGCAGTATTTT
-	TRBJ2-3	TRBV5-1	-	CASSLDSASGTDTQYF	TGCGCCAGCAGCTTGGACTCCGCTAGTGGCACAGATACGCAGTATTTT
-	TRBJ2-1	TRBV11-3	-	CASSQGNNYNEQFF	TGTGCCAGCAGCCAGGGTAATAATTACAATGAGCAGTTCTTC
-	TRBJ2-1	TRBV6-5	TRBD1	CASASGTEANEQFF	TGTGCCAGCGCCTCCGGGACAGAAGCAAATGAGCAGTTCTTC
-	TRBJ2-5	TRBV10-2	TRBD2	CASRNPAGGRVETQYF	TGCGCCAGCAGAAATCCAGCGGGGGGGCGAGTAGAGACCCAGTACTTC
-	TRBJ1-5	TRBV6-5	-	CASSPRREYQPQHF	TGTGCCAGCAGTCCCAGGAGGGAGTACCAGCCCCAGCATTTT
-	TRBJ1-1	TRBV3-1/TRBV3-2	-	CASRDSPANTEAFF	TGTGCCAGCAGAGACAGCCCAGCGAACACTGAAGCTTTCTTT
-	TRBJ2-1	TRBV7-6	TRBD2	CASSLGLAGVGDEQFF	TGTGCCAGCAGCTTAGGTCTAGCGGGAGTAGGTGATGAGCAGTTCTTC
once	TRBJ2-1	TRBV5-1	TRBD2	CASSPGDSRPWGGYNEQFF	TGCGCCAGCAGCCCCGGGGACTCCCGGCCTTGGGGGGGCTACAATGAGCAGTTCTTC
-	TRBJ1-2	TRBV7-9	TRBD1	CASSPQGVVDYGYTF	TGTGCCAGCAGCCCCCAGGGGGTGGTGGACTATGGCTACACCTTC
once	TRBJ2-7	TRBV27	TRBD1	CASSPGQGTPSFYEQYF	TGTGCCAGCAGCCCGGGACAGGGAACGCCGTCTTTCTACGAGCAGTACTTC
-	TRBJ1-2	TRBV3-1/TRBV3-2	TRBD1	CASRFGTGVGYTF	TGTGCCAGCAGATTCGGGACAGGGGTCGGCTACACCTTC
-	TRBJ1-4	TRBV2	TRBD1	CASRVPGQGRVEKLFF	TGTGCCAGCAGAGTCCCGGGACAGGGTCGGGTTGAAAAACTGTTTTTT
once	TRBJ2-7	TRBV29-1	-	CSVAQGLNEQYF	TGCAGCGTTGCCCAGGGGCTCAACGAGCAGTACTTC
-	TRBJ2-3	TRBV2	TRBD1	CASSLTGGTDTQYF	TGTGCCAGCAGCCTAACAGGGGGCACAGATACGCAGTATTTT
few	TRBJ1-1	TRBV28	TRBD1	CASREYRGGNTEAFF	TGTGCCAGCAGGGAGTACAGGGGCGGGAACACTGAAGCTTTCTTT
-	TRBJ2-1	TRBV6-2/TRBV6-3	TRBD2	CASSSPVKRENEQFF	TGTGCCAGCAGTTCGCCCGTCAAGCGGGAAAATGAGCAGTTCTTC
-	TRBJ1-2	TRBV25-1	-	CATEGIGSHFGYTF	TGTGCCACCGAGGGTATTGGTTCCCACTTTGGCTACACCTTC
once	TRBJ1-5	TRBV18	TRBD1	CASSRQGWGQPQHF	TGTGCCAGCTCGAGACAGGGGTGGGGTCAGCCCCAGCATTTT
-	TRBJ2-1	TRBV7-3	-	CASSNRDFSTSYNEQFF	TGTGCCAGCAGCAACCGGGACTTCTCAACGTCCTACAATGAGCAGTTCTTC
-	TRBJ2-3	TRBV6-5	TRBD1	CASRDRGADTQYF	TGTGCCAGCCGGGACAGGGGGGCAGATACGCAGTATTTT
-	TRBJ2-3	TRBV12-5	-	CASGPSTDTQYF	TGTGCTAGTGGTCCAAGCACAGATACGCAGTATTTT
-	TRBJ1-5	TRBV5-1	TRBD1	CASSLGQGVNQPQHF	TGCGCCAGCAGCTTGGGACAGGGCGTCAATCAGCCCCAGCATTTT
-	TRBJ1-6	TRBV28	-	CASSPQTVSYNSPLHF	TGTGCCAGCAGTCCGCAGACAGTCTCCTATAATTCACCCCTCCACTTT
-	TRBJ1-1	TRBV7-2	TRBD1	CASSRGQVNTEAFF	TGTGCCAGCAGCAGGGGACAGGTGAACACTGAAGCTTTCTTT
-	TRBJ2-1	TRBV4-1	TRBD1	CASSQDIRTGSYNEQFF	TGCGCCAGCAGCCAAGATATCAGGACAGGGTCCTACAATGAGCAGTTCTTC
-	TRBJ2-2	TRBV5-1	-	CASSLVGTTSNTGELFF	TGCGCCAGCAGCTTGGTGGGGACAACTTCGAACACCGGGGAGCTGTTTTTT
few	TRBJ2-5	TRBV5-1	-	CASSLTLGSQGPRETQYF	TGCGCCAGCAGCTTGACTCTCGGATCCCAGGGTCCTAGGGAGACCCAGTACTTC
-	TRBJ1-4	TRBV29-1	-	CSVKRGVGEKLFF	TGCAGCGTCAAAAGGGGTGTTGGTGAAAAACTGTTTTTT
-	TRBJ2-3	TRBV11-2	TRBD2	CASSFSGSSGLTDTQYF	TGTGCCAGCAGCTTCAGTGGCAGTTCGGGACTAACAGATACGCAGTATTTT
few	TRBJ1-5	TRBV6-5	TRBD1	CASIPGQGYQPQHF	TGTGCCAGCATCCCTGGACAGGGTTATCAGCCCCAGCATTTT
-	TRBJ2-1	TRBV2	-	CASSRTGYNEQFF	TGTGCCAGCAGCCGGACGGGATACAATGAGCAGTTCTTC